The 22 T cell receptor beta chains given below trace back to one sample, sequenced in a study of blood T cell repertoires in COVID-19. Sequencing used immunoSEQ multiplex PCR; TCRdb keeps in-frame clones, though not all of them. The table lists some 300,000 clones, under 90% of them singletons. The sequenced material came from PBMCs or T cells enriched from blood (not recorded which). The receptor source for this set is a woman aged 45-65 years who had been exposed to COVID-19.

CDR3 sequence: CASSSRTTGTGIGYTF. CDR3 DNA: TGTGCCAGCAGCTCACGGACTACTGGGACAGGGATTGGCTACACCTTC. This sequence joins TRBV7-9 and TRBJ1-2, with 9 bases fitting TRBD1. Germline values: CDR1 SEHNR, CDR2 FQNEAQ (reference sequence). The CDR3 length is 16 residues. J lost 7 bases, V lost 4 bases, and 13 bases had no gene match.

This clone occurred once. V gene TRBV24-1 combines with J gene TRBJ2-3; D gene unclear. The CDR3 length is 15 residues. From germline, CDR1 is KGHDR and CDR2 SFDVKD. V shed 4 bases and J shed 4 bases, with 14 bases lying between them. The CDR3 coding sequence is TGTGCCACCAGTGACCCACGAGGTAACTCAGATACGCAGTATTTT. It encodes CATSDPRGNSDTQYF.

The chain links TRBV4-1 to TRBJ2-7; 7 bases agree with TRBD1. V shed 1 base and J 3 bases; nucleotides not matched to a gene: 6. CDR1 and CDR2 from the germline V gene are MGHRA and YSYEKL. The CDR3 sequence is 15 residues long. CDR3 loop: CASSQGPGGFYEQYF. The CDR3, as DNA: TGCGCCAGCAGCCAAGGTCCAGGGGGATTCTACGAGCAGTACTTC.

The rearrangement joins TRBV23-1 to TRBJ1-1, with D possibly matching TRBD1 (6 bases). TRBV23-1 is treated as an ORF (open reading frame) with a function not yet certain. This CDR3 is 15 amino acids long. Trimming stripped 5 bases from V and 2 bases from J, with 15 bases between. The CDR3 DNA sequence: TGCGCCAGCAGTAACACGAAAGGGGGAAACACTGAAGCTTTCTTT. Translating it yields CASSNTKGGNTEAFF.

J is TRBJ1-6 and V is TRBV7-9, with 8 bases matching TRBD1. Germline loops: CDR1 SEHNR, CDR2 FQNEAQ (reference sequence). V trimming: 2 bases; J trimming: 10 bases; junction bases outside the gene matches: 7. The CDR3 extends over 15 amino acids. In DNA form, the CDR3 reads TGTGCCAGCAGCTTAACCCCGACAGGGGACTCACCCCTCCACTTT. Translation gives CASSLTPTGDSPLHF.

This clone showed up just once. The CDR3 loop reads CASSPSRGANTGELFF. The CDR3 DNA reads as TGTGCCAGCAGCCCGTCCAGGGGGGCGAACACCGGGGAGCTGTTTTTT. The V gene is TRBV14, the J gene TRBJ2-2, with a weak D call TRBD1 (7 bases). This CDR3 contains 16 residues. CDR1 is SGHDN and CDR2 is FVKESK in the germline V gene. The ends were cut back, 4 bases at V and 0 bases at J, with 12 bases in the middle.

The chain recombines TRBV30 with TRBJ2-3; 9 positions match TRBD2. V shed 2 bases, J shed 1 base, and the junction held 10 bases outside the gene matches. Looked up from germline, CDR1 is GTSNPN and CDR2 is SVGIG (reference sequence). CDR3 length: 17 amino acids. CDR3 residues: CAWSRVAGDGGTDTQYF. The CDR3 coding sequence is TGTGCCTGGAGTAGGGTAGCGGGGGATGGGGGCACAGATACGCAGTATTTT.

The rearrangement links TRBV9 to TRBJ1-1; TRBD1 aligns across 8 bases. The CDR3 is 14 amino acids. V trimming: 3 bases; J trimming: 4 bases; junction bases outside the gene matches: 5. Germline V gene lookup returns CDR1 SGDLS and CDR2 YYNGEE. The CDR3 DNA follows: TGTGCCAGCAGCGGGGGACAGGAGGGCACTGAAGCTTTCTTT. It is translated as CASSGGQEGTEAFF.

V gene TRBV29-1 combines with J gene TRBJ2-1, with TRBD1 as a possible D gene (5 bases). Deletions cut 5 bases from V and 5 bases from J, with 7 bases between. Germline CDR1 SQVTM, CDR2 ANQGSEA. This CDR3 spans 11 amino acids. The CDR3 loop is CSVTGNNEQFF. The DNA for the CDR3 is TGCAGCGTTACAGGAAACAATGAGCAGTTCTTC.

This clone was observed a single time. V usage is TRBV7-9 and J usage is TRBJ1-4; 8 bases line up with TRBD1. CDR3 size: 15 residues. V shed 5 bases and J 3 bases; nucleotides not matched to a gene: 5. Per germline, CDR1 SEHNR and CDR2 FQNEAQ (reference sequence). The CDR3 loop reads CASSVKDRANEKLFF. The CDR3 region has the DNA TGTGCCAGCAGCGTAAAGGACAGGGCTAATGAAAAACTGTTTTTT.

The rearrangement joins TRBV28 to TRBJ1-1, with D hard to call. Germline CDR1 is MDHEN and CDR2 is SYDVKM. The CDR3 has 11 amino acids. Trimming took off 6 bases at V and 10 bases at J, with 12 bases between the two ends. The CDR3 DNA reads as TGTGCCAGCAGAGCGGATCAAGGAGCTTTCTTT. Its protein is CASRADQGAFF.

V usage is TRBV3-1 (or the pseudogene TRBV3-2) and J usage is TRBJ2-2; maybe TRBD2 (6 bases). Trimming left V 4 bases short and J 0 bases short, with 9 bases between. Looked up from germline, CDR1 is LGHDT and CDR2 is YNNKEL (reference sequence). There are 15 residues in the CDR3. This CDR3 is CASSLGSANTGELFF. The DNA for the CDR3 is TGTGCCAGCAGCCTCGGGAGCGCGAACACCGGGGAGCTGTTTTTT.

The gene calls are TRBV27 and TRBJ1-5, with 8 bases that match TRBD1. The germline gives CDR1 MNHEY, CDR2 SMNVEV (reference sequence). The CDR3 consists of 19 residues. J was trimmed by 0 bases and V by 2 bases; bases with no gene match: 12. CDR3 coding DNA: TGTGCCAGCAGTTTACGCGTACAGGGGGGGGGCCTTAGCAATCAGCCCCAGCATTTT. Translating it yields CASSLRVQGGGLSNQPQHF.

The genes are TRBV5-4 and TRBJ1-2; D is perhaps TRBD1 (5 bases). This CDR3 region has 19 residues. V was trimmed by 0 bases and J by 0 bases, leaving 21 bases between them. The germline V gene has CDR1 SGHNT and CDR2 YYREEE (reference sequence). As DNA, the CDR3 is TGTGCCAGCAGCTTGGTGGCGGCCCGTGCGGGGGGAGCTAACTATGGCTACACCTTC. Translated: CASSLVAARAGGANYGYTF.

V is TRBV10-3 and J is TRBJ2-5; maybe TRBD2 (5 bases). The CDR3 is 15 amino acids. The germline V gene has CDR1 ENHRY and CDR2 SYGVKD. V was shortened by 0 bases and J by 4 bases, with 12 bases between the two germline ends. The CDR3 region is CAISESRVARETQYF. The CDR3 nucleotides read TGTGCCATCAGTGAGTCGAGGGTGGCCAGAGAGACCCAGTACTTC.

The chain combines TRBV5-4 with TRBJ1-2, with 7 bases identical to TRBD1. CDR1 and CDR2 (germline): SGHNT, YYREEE (reference sequence). The CDR3 runs 15 residues. Trimming took 4 bases from V and 4 from J; bases not matched to a gene: 10. The chain's CDR3 is CASSPDVAGGYGYTF. The CDR3 DNA sequence: TGTGCCAGCAGCCCAGACGTGGCAGGGGGCTATGGCTACACCTTC.

J is TRBJ2-1 and V is TRBV15; 7 bases map to TRBD2. Trimming at V came to 5 bases and at J to 7 bases, leaving 5 bases not matched to a gene. The germline V gene encodes CDR1 LNHNV and CDR2 YYDKDF (reference sequence). The length of the CDR3 is 13 residues. The CDR3 nucleotides read TGTGCCACCAGCGTGTGGGGGGGGAATGAGCAGTTCTTC. It codes for CATSVWGGNEQFF.

The chain recombines TRBV7-2 with TRBJ2-1; perhaps TRBD2 as D (6 bases). CDR1 SGHTA and CDR2 FQGNSA come from the germline V gene. CDR3 length: 17 amino acids. The V gene lost 4 bases and the J gene lost 0 bases, with 16 bases spanning the gap. CDR3 residues: CASSSRRGGISYNEQFF. CDR3 in DNA: TGTGCCAGCAGCTCCCGTAGGGGCGGGATCTCCTACAATGAGCAGTTCTTC.

The chain joins TRBV19 to TRBJ2-7; 13 bases fit TRBD2. Germline V gene sequence: CDR1 LNHDA, CDR2 SQIVND (reference sequence). J was trimmed by 10 bases and V by 5 bases; bases with no gene match: 8. The CDR3 loop spans 14 amino acids. The CDR3 reads CASSPQTSGGNQYF. For the CDR3, the DNA is TGTGCCAGTAGTCCCCAGACTAGCGGGGGGAATCAGTACTTC.

This chain connects TRBV11-3 to TRBJ2-6, with D maybe TRBD1 (6 bases). The CDR3 covers 17 residues. Germline CDR1 and CDR2: SGHNT and YENEEA. V was pared by 5 bases and J by 1 base, with 15 bases between. In DNA, the CDR3 is TGTGCCAGCAGCCTTGGGACAATAACTTCTGGGGCCAACGTCCTGACTTTC. Translation gives CASSLGTITSGANVLTF.

This clone was recorded only once. The genes are TRBV10-1 and TRBJ1-2; D is undetermined. Germline V gene data show CDR1 as WNHNN and CDR2 as SYGVQD (reference sequence). Trimming pared 4 bases from V and 8 bases from J, leaving 14 bases between. This CDR3 region has 13 residues. This CDR3 is CASSGPGCGGYTF. The CDR3 DNA is TGCGCCAGCAGTGGTCCCGGTTGCGGCGGCTACACCTTC.

This chain joins TRBV6-5 and TRBJ2-7; D gene uncertain. The V end lost 4 bases, the J end lost 0 bases, and 4 bases lay between the germline ends. CDR3 length: 12 amino acids. The germline V gene has CDR1 MNHEY and CDR2 SVGAGI. The CDR3 spells CASSSTSYEQYF. The CDR3 region has the DNA TGTGCCAGCAGTTCTACCTCCTACGAGCAGTACTTC.